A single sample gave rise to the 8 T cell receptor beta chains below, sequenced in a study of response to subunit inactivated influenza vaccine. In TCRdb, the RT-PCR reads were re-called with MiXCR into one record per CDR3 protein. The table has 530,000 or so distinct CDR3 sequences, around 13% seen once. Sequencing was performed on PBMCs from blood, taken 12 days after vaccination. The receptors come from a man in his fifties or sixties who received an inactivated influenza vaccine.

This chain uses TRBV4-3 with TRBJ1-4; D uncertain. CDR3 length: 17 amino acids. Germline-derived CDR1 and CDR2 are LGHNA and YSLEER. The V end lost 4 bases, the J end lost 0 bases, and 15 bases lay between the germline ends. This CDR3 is CASSLGSGAATNEKLFF. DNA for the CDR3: TGCGCCAGCAGCCTAGGCAGCGGAGCTGCAACTAATGAAAAACTGTTTTTT.

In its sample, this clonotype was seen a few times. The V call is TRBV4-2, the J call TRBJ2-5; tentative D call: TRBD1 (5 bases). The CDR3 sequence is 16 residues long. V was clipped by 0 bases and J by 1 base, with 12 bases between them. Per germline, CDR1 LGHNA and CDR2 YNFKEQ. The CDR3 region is CASSQDWAGIQETQYF. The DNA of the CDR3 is TGTGCCAGCAGCCAAGATTGGGCAGGGATCCAAGAGACCCAGTACTTC.

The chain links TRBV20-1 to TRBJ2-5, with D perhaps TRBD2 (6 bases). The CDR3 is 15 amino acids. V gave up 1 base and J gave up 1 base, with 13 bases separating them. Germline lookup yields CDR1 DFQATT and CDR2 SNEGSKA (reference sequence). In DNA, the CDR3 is TGCAGTGCTAGAGGGGGCGGGGAAACCCAAGAGACCCAGTACTTC. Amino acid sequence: CSARGGGETQETQYF.

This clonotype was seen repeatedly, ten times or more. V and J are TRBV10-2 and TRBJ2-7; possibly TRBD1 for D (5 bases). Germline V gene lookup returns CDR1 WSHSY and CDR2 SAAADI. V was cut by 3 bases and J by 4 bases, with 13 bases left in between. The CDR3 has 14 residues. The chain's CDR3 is CASSDPGHLYEQYF. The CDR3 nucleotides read TGCGCCAGCAGTGACCCCGGACATTTATACGAGCAGTACTTC.

Here the CDR3 DNA reads TGTGCCAGCAGCCAGCAGCCAGGGACTTTCTACGAGCAGTACTTC. Encoded protein: CASSQQPGTFYEQYF. This chain links TRBV3-1 with TRBJ2-7; possible D gene TRBD2, 6 bases. Per germline, CDR1 LGHDT and CDR2 YNNKEL (reference sequence). There are 15 residues in the CDR3. V dropped 3 bases and J dropped 3 bases, with 15 bases sitting between them.

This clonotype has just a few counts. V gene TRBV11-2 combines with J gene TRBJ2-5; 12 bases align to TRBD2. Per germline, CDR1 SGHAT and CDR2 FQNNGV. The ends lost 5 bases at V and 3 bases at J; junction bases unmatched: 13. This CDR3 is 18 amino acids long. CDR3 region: CASSQSTWTSGVEETQYF. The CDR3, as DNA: TGTGCCAGCAGCCAAAGTACGTGGACTAGCGGGGTAGAAGAGACCCAGTACTTC.

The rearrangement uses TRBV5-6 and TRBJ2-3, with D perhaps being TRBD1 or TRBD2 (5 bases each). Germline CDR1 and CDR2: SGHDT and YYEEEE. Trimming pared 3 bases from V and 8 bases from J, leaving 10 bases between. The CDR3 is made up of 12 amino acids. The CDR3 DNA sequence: TGTGCCAGCAGCTCGCCTGGGGGTACGCAGTATTTT. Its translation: CASSSPGGTQYF.

This chain's CDR3 is CASIPEQVFSTDTQYF. The CDR3 nucleotides read TGTGCCAGCATTCCCGAACAGGTCTTCAGCACAGATACGCAGTATTTT. This sequence joins TRBV28 and TRBJ2-3, with D perhaps TRBD1 (5 bases). Germline-derived CDR1 and CDR2 are MDHEN and SYDVKM. V was clipped by 7 bases and J by 0 bases, with 17 bases between them. The CDR3 length is 16 residues.